These 23 T cell receptor beta chains came from one sample sequenced in a study of T cell responses to AZD1222 COVID-19 vaccine. Clones were sequenced by immunoSEQ multiplex PCR, and TCRdb holds only the in-frame ones, with some missing. Of 150,000 to 200,000 clones listed, 94% are singletons. The sequencing here drew on peripheral blood, taken 28 days after the second AZD1222 dose. These receptors all come from an adult who received the AZD1222 COVID-19 vaccine.

The V call is TRBV18, the J call TRBJ1-6; D gene uncertain. The germline CDR1 and CDR2 sequences are KGHSH and LQKENI. This CDR3 comprises 13 residues. With 5 bases removed from V and 1 base from J, the gap between germline ends came to 3 bases. The CDR3 spells CASSSSYNSPLHF. The CDR3 nucleotides read TGTGCCAGCTCATCTTCCTATAATTCACCCCTCCACTTT.

The chain carries TRBV15 and TRBJ1-2; 7 positions agree with TRBD1. The CDR3 consists of 14 residues. The ends lost 0 bases at V and 4 bases at J; junction bases unmatched: 2. Germline-derived CDR1 and CDR2 are LNHNV and YYDKDF (reference sequence). The CDR3 region is CATSRDRTGYGYTF. Here the CDR3 DNA reads TGTGCCACCAGCAGAGATCGGACAGGCTATGGCTACACCTTC.

The chain carries TRBV3-1 (or the pseudogene TRBV3-2) and TRBJ2-1; TRBD2 agrees at 12 bases. The CDR3 extends over 17 amino acids. Germline CDR1 and CDR2: LGHDT and YNNKEL (reference sequence). With V trimmed by 4 bases and J by 4 bases, 8 bases remained unmatched. In nucleotides, the CDR3 is TGTGCCAGCAGCCGGAGGACTAGCGGGACGAATTACAATGAGCAGTTCTTC. Protein: CASSRRTSGTNYNEQFF.

V and J are TRBV7-9 and TRBJ1-5; D ambiguous. V shed 7 bases and J shed 4 bases, with 26 bases lying between them. Germline V CDR1 and CDR2: SEHNR, FQNEAQ (reference sequence). This CDR3 spans 18 amino acids. The DNA for the CDR3 is TGTGCCAGCATCAACTTACGAACAGACCTACCCCCGAATCAGCCCCAGCATTTT. Protein product: CASINLRTDLPPNQPQHF.

The V call is TRBV28, the J call TRBJ1-2; tentative D call: TRBD1 (6 bases). The CDR3 sequence is 17 residues long. Deletions cut 4 bases from V and 0 bases from J, with 18 bases between. Germline V CDR1 and CDR2: MDHEN, SYDVKM. The CDR3 DNA sequence: TGTGCCAGCAGTTCACAGGGTTTAGGTAAAGCTAACTATGGCTACACCTTC. Its protein product is CASSSQGLGKANYGYTF.

The chain recombines TRBV7-7 with TRBJ1-1; D uncertain. In germline, CDR1 is SSHAT, CDR2 FNYEAQ (reference sequence). CDR3 size: 13 residues. Trimming took off 5 bases at V and 1 base at J, with 8 bases between the two ends. The DNA for the CDR3 is TGTGCCAGCAGCCGGGGTGAGAACACTGAAGCTTTCTTT. Translating it yields CASSRGENTEAFF.

This rearrangement joins TRBV18 to TRBJ1-4, with TRBD1 matching over 7 bases. From germline, CDR1 is KGHSH and CDR2 LQKENI. Trimming removed 6 bases from V and 7 bases from J; junction bases left unmatched: 8. The CDR3 length is 14 residues. The DNA of the CDR3 is TGTGCCAGCTCGCGACAGGGCCAGTCTGAAAAACTGTTTTTT. This gives the protein CASSRQGQSEKLFF.

The V gene is TRBV14, the J gene TRBJ1-2; no firm D call. Deletions cut 1 base from V and 0 bases from J, with 12 bases between. The CDR3 extends over 16 amino acids. Germline lookup yields CDR1 SGHDN and CDR2 FVKESK. CDR3 in DNA: TGTGCCAGCAGCCAAGTTGGCCTCACAGCTAACTATGGCTACACCTTC. Protein product: CASSQVGLTANYGYTF. Drawing the rest from reference TRBV14 and TRBJ1-2, the complete variable domain is EAGVTQFPSHSVIEKGQTVTLRCDPISGHDNLYWYRRVMGKEIKFLLHFVKESKQDESGMPNNRFLAERTGGTYSTLKVQPAELEDSGVYFCASSQVGLTANYGYTFGSGTRLTVV.

This chain connects TRBV25-1 to TRBJ2-1; D might be TRBD1 (6 bases). The CDR3 loop spans 15 amino acids. Per germline, CDR1 MGHDK and CDR2 SYGVNS. Trimming stripped 2 bases from V and 2 bases from J, with 10 bases between. CDR3 region: CASSEHRVAYNEQFF. CDR3 bases: TGTGCCAGCAGTGAACACAGGGTTGCCTACAATGAGCAGTTCTTC.

The rearrangement uses TRBV10-1 and TRBJ2-7; no clear D gene. The germline V and J ends were trimmed by 0 bases and 2 bases, with 8 bases remaining between them. The CDR3 is made up of 14 amino acids. CDR1 is WNHNN and CDR2 is SYGVQD in the germline V gene (reference sequence). As DNA, the CDR3 is TGCGCCAGCAGTGAGTCGGGGTACCCCTACGAGCAGTACTTC. It codes for CASSESGYPYEQYF.

This chain connects TRBV7-9 to TRBJ2-7; 7 nucleotides line up with TRBD1. V lost 5 bases, J lost 3 bases, and 7 bases stayed unmatched. CDR3 length equals 14 residues. Looked up from germline, CDR1 is SEHNR and CDR2 is FQNEAQ (reference sequence). CDR3 DNA: TGTGCCAGCAGCGACCGGGACAGCCACTACGAGCAGTACTTC. Its protein product is CASSDRDSHYEQYF.

The chain couples TRBV7-3 to TRBJ2-3, with TRBD2 matching over 10 bases. This CDR3 spans 16 amino acids. The J segment lost 1 base and the V segment lost 1 base, leaving 2 bases of the junction unmatched. The V gene's germline CDR1 is SGHTA and CDR2 FQGTGA. The CDR3 spells CASSLIGTSGTDTQYF. DNA for the CDR3: TGTGCCAGCAGCTTAATAGGGACTAGCGGCACAGATACGCAGTATTTT.

The chain carries TRBV4-1 and TRBJ1-4, with D tentatively TRBD1 (6 bases). The CDR3 spans 15 residues. Between the trimmed V and J ends, which lost 4 bases and 3 bases, there was a span of 12 bases. Germline CDR1 reads MGHRA; CDR2 reads YSYEKL. CDR3 DNA: TGCGCCAGCAGCCTCCAGGACAGAGCTAATGAAAAACTGTTTTTT. The encoded protein is CASSLQDRANEKLFF.

The V call is TRBV7-2, the J call TRBJ2-1; 10 bases fit TRBD1. Germline CDR1 reads SGHTA; CDR2 reads FQGNSA. With V trimmed by 5 bases and J by 2 bases, 6 bases remained unmatched. This CDR3 contains 16 residues. The CDR3: CASSTSGQGAYNEQFF. In DNA, the CDR3 is TGTGCCAGCAGCACTTCTGGACAGGGGGCCTACAATGAGCAGTTCTTC.

This clone has just a few counts. This chain connects TRBV7-2 to TRBJ1-6, with 10 bases aligning to TRBD1. The trim removed 4 bases at V and 9 bases at J, leaving 6 bases unmatched. The CDR3 is made up of 15 amino acids. Germline CDR1 and CDR2: SGHTA and FQGNSA. CDR3 protein: CASSSDRGSSSPLHF. CDR3 bases: TGTGCCAGCAGCTCGGACAGGGGGTCGTCTTCACCCCTCCACTTT.

The chain couples TRBV11-2 to TRBJ2-3; D unresolved. V shed 6 bases and J shed 5 bases, with 9 bases lying between them. Germline loops: CDR1 SGHAT, CDR2 FQNNGV. This CDR3 has 12 amino acids. In nucleotides, the CDR3 is TGTGCCAGCAGTTCTGGGGTAGATACGCAGTATTTT. Encoded protein: CASSSGVDTQYF.

The rearrangement uses TRBV12-2 and TRBJ2-1; TRBD2 is taken as the D call from the table, unchecked against the DNA. TRBV12-2 is an annotated pseudogene. The CDR3 is 16 residues long. The CDR3: CASRFRLAGSYNEQFF. In DNA form, the CDR3 reads TGTGCAAGTCGCTTTAGACTAGCGGGCTCCTACAATGAGCAGTTCTTC.

The gene calls are TRBV19 and TRBJ2-6; 10 positions agree with TRBD1. V was clipped by 7 bases and J by 4 bases; unmatched bases: 10. This CDR3 is 17 amino acids long. The germline CDR1 and CDR2 sequences are LNHDA and SQIVND (reference sequence). The CDR3 region has the DNA TGTGCCAGTAACGAAGGACAGGGGGTATCAGGGGCCAACGTCCTGACTTTC. Translating it yields CASNEGQGVSGANVLTF.

J is TRBJ1-1 and V is TRBV18; possibly TRBD1 for D (6 bases). This CDR3 has 17 residues. V lost 6 bases and J lost 0, with 20 bases in between. Germline V gene data show CDR1 as KGHSH and CDR2 as LQKENI. CDR3 sequence reads: CASSPTGLLTLNTEAFF. The CDR3 region has the DNA TGTGCCAGCTCCCCGACAGGCCTTCTAACTTTGAACACTGAAGCTTTCTTT.

V gene TRBV18 combines with J gene TRBJ2-3, with 7 bases identical to TRBD1. The CDR3 consists of 13 residues. V lost 4 bases to trimming and J lost 9 bases; unmatched junction nucleotides: 7. Germline values: CDR1 KGHSH, CDR2 LQKENI. CDR3 sequence reads: CASSRDDRETQYF. The DNA of the CDR3 is TGTGCCAGCTCACGAGACGACAGGGAAACGCAGTATTTT.

The V call is TRBV6-5, the J call TRBJ1-2; 11 bases line up with TRBD1. The CDR3 loop spans 15 amino acids. V shed 4 bases, J shed 4 bases, and the junction held 5 bases outside the gene matches. Germline V gene sequence: CDR1 MNHEY, CDR2 SVGAGI. In DNA, the CDR3 is TGTGCCAGCAGTTCGGACAGGGGGCCTGGCTATGGCTACACCTTC. Protein sequence: CASSSDRGPGYGYTF.

The rearrangement links TRBV9 to TRBJ2-5; TRBD1 aligns across 7 bases. V was pared by 0 bases and J by 4 bases, with 6 bases of the junction left unmatched. Looked up from germline, CDR1 is SGDLS and CDR2 is YYNGEE. The CDR3 totals 15 residues. CDR3 sequence (DNA): TGTGCCAGCAGCGTAGGACAGGGTGGGTTAGAGACCCAGTACTTC. Protein sequence: CASSVGQGGLETQYF.

This sequence joins TRBV9 and TRBJ2-7; 10 nucleotides line up with TRBD1. The CDR3 spans 13 residues. V trimming: 3 bases; J trimming: 4 bases; junction bases outside the gene matches: 1. Germline V CDR1 and CDR2: SGDLS, YYNGEE. The CDR3 loop reads CASSGDRGYEQYF. The CDR3 DNA follows: TGTGCCAGCAGCGGGGACAGGGGATACGAGCAGTACTTC.